What follows is one T cell receptor beta chain and its context. The data originate from a study of blood T cell repertoires in COVID-19. Source study methods: Scientists estimated how many nucleated cells there were by amplifying reference gene primers. The data were produced by immunoSEQ multiplex PCR, yet TCRdb's version contains in-frame clones alone and is incomplete. The DNA gave D and trimming, while V, J and clone size come from that table. The sample has some 190,000 clones; about 85% are singletons. The sequencing sample was made of peripheral blood. The TCR originated in a human donor in a cohort sampled during active COVID-19.

The CDR3, as DNA: TGTGCCAGCAGCGCAGCCACTAGCGGGGGGGCTAGAGATACGCAGTATTTT. It is translated as CASSAATSGGARDTQYF. This rearrangement joins TRBV28 to TRBJ2-3; 13 bases align to TRBD2. Germline V lookup: CDR1 MDHEN, CDR2 SYDVKM. This CDR3 is built from 17 residues. V gave up 6 bases and J gave up 5 bases; unmatched junction bases: 11.